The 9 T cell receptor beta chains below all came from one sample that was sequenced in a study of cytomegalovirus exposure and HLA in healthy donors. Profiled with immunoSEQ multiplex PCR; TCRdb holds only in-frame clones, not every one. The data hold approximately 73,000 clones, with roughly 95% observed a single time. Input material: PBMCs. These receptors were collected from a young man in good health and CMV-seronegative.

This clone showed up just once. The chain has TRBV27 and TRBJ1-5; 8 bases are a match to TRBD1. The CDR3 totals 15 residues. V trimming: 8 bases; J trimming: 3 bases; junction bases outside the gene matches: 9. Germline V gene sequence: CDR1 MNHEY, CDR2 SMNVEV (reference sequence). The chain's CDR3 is CASGPGTGFNQPQHF. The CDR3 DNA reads TGTGCCAGCGGACCCGGGACAGGCTTCAATCAGCCCCAGCATTTT.

This chain's CDR3 is CATSPRTGRGFGANVLTF. CDR3 DNA sequence: TGTGCCACCAGCCCCAGGACAGGGAGAGGGTTTGGGGCCAACGTCCTGACTTTC. This chain uses TRBV15 with TRBJ2-6; 8 bases are a match to TRBD1. The CDR3 length is 18 residues. Germline trimming cut 5 bases from V and 3 bases from J; bases unmatched to any gene: 12. The germline V gene has CDR1 LNHNV and CDR2 YYDKDF (reference sequence).

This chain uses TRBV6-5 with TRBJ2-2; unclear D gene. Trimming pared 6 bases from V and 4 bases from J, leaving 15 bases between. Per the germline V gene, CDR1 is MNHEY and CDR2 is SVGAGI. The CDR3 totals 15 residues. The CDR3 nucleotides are TGTGCCAGCAGCCCCGGGTCCGCCAGCACCGGGGAGCTGTTTTTT. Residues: CASSPGSASTGELFF.

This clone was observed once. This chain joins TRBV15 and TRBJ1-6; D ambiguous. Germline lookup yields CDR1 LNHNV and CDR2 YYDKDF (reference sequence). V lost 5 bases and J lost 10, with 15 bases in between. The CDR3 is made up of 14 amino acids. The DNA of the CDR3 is TGTGCCACCAGCGACGGCCTCGGGGAATCACCCCTCCACTTT. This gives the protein CATSDGLGESPLHF.

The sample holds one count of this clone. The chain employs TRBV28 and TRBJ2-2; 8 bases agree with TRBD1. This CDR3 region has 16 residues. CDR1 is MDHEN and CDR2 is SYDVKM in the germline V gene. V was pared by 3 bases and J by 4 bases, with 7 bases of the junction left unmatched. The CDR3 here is CASSLGQAPGTGELFF. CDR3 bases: TGTGCCAGCAGTTTGGGACAGGCCCCGGGCACCGGGGAGCTGTTTTTT.

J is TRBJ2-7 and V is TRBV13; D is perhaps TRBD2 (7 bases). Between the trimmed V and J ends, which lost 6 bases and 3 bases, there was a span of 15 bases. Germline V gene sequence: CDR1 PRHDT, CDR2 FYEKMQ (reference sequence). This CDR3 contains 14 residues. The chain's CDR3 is CASSIGGPFYEQYF. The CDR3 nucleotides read TGTGCCAGCAGTATCGGGGGGCCTTTCTACGAGCAGTACTTC.

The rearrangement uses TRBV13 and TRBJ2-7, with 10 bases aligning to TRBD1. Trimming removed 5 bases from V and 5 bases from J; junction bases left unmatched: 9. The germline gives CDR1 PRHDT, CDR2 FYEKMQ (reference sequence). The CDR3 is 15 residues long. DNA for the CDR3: TGTGCCAGCAGCACCCCGGGACAGGGGCGCGACGAGCAGTACTTC. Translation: CASSTPGQGRDEQYF. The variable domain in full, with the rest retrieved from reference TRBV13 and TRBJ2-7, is AAGVIQSPRHLIKEKRETATLKCYPIPRHDTVYWYQQGPGQDPQFLISFYEKMQSDKGSIPDRFSAQQFSDYHSELNMSSLELGDSALYFCASSTPGQGRDEQYFGPGTRLTVT.

The CDR3 coding sequence is TGTGCCAGCAGTGAAGCTTTTCGACAGCAAGCTAACTATGGCTACACCTTC. This encodes CASSEAFRQQANYGYTF. The gene calls are TRBV6-1 and TRBJ1-2; a weak D match, TRBD1 (5 bases). The CDR3 is made up of 17 amino acids. The V end lost 0 bases, the J end lost 0 bases, and 14 bases lay between the germline ends. Germline-derived CDR1 and CDR2 are MNHNS and SASEGT.

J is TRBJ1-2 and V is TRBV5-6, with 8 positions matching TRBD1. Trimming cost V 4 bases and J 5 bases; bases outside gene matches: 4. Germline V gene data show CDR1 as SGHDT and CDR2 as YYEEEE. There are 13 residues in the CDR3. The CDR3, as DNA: TGTGCCAGCAGCCCGGACAGGGAATATGGCTACACCTTC. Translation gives CASSPDREYGYTF.